This T cell receptor beta chain was profiled in a study of CD8+ T cells in alopecia areata. cDNA reverse transcribed from extracted RNA served as the sequencing template. Method: immunoSEQ multiplex PCR; TCRdb's copy keeps in-frame clones and lacks some. The sample has 150,000 to 200,000 clones, less than 75% seen once. The germline V gene has CDR1 MGHRA and CDR2 YSYEKL. V lost 2 bases to trimming and J lost 4 bases, with 8 bases between them. The CDR3 is 14 amino acids. The chain uses TRBV4-1 and TRBJ1-4; D ambiguous. The origin of this receptor is a human donor with alopecia areata. The source material was CD8+ T cells sorted from blood, sampled at week 0. Here the CDR3 DNA reads TGCGCCAGCAGCCAAAGCCAGGATAATGAAAAACTGTTTTTT. It translates to CASSQSQDNEKLFF.